Below are 10 T cell receptor beta chains sequenced from a single sample in a study of OX40 agonist ivuxolimab in advanced cancers. TCRdb's table, derived via immunoSEQ multiplex PCR, lists solely in-frame clones and lacks some. The sample records 70,000 to 85,000 clones, roughly 80% being singletons. This sample comprised CD4+ or CD8+ T cells sorted from blood, obtained in a trial of the OX40 agonist ivuxolimab. The receptors here all came from an adult with an advanced solid tumor such as melanoma, head and neck, liver or kidney cancer.

The rearrangement links TRBV4-3 to TRBJ2-2; D is unresolved. Germline assignment: CDR1 LGHNA and CDR2 YSLEER. The CDR3 runs to 16 residues. V lost 1 base to trimming and J lost 0 bases, with 9 bases between them. CDR3 loop: CASSQGDPANTGELFF. The CDR3 DNA reads TGCGCCAGCAGCCAAGGGGATCCTGCGAACACCGGGGAGCTGTTTTTT.

This rearrangement joins TRBV28 to TRBJ2-3, with 11 nucleotides matching TRBD2. The CDR3 loop spans 15 amino acids. The germline CDR1 and CDR2 sequences are MDHEN and SYDVKM. J lost 5 bases, V lost 2 bases, and 3 bases had no gene match. CDR3 DNA: TGTGCCAGCAGTTTAACTAGCGGGAGCGGAGATACGCAGTATTTT. Residues: CASSLTSGSGDTQYF.

This rearrangement joins TRBV2 to TRBJ1-4, with 7 positions matching TRBD1. The CDR3 runs 14 residues. Trimming at V came to 2 bases and at J to 7 bases, leaving 4 bases not matched to a gene. The germline gives CDR1 SNHLY, CDR2 FYNNEI. CDR3 region: CASSEHRGGEKLFF. CDR3 DNA sequence: TGTGCCAGCAGTGAACACAGGGGTGGTGAAAAACTGTTTTTT.

The chain has TRBV4-1 and TRBJ1-5; TRBD1 matches 9 bases. CDR1 and CDR2 (germline): MGHRA, YSYEKL. V shed 4 bases and J 7 bases; nucleotides not matched to a gene: 5. This CDR3 spans 14 amino acids. CDR3 bases: TGCGCCAGCAGCCCGGGACAGGGAGGACAGCCCCAGCATTTT. This codes for CASSPGQGGQPQHF.

J is TRBJ2-3 and V is TRBV27; D unclear. V gave up 8 bases and J gave up 0 bases, with 12 bases separating them. CDR1 is MNHEY, CDR2 SMNVEV, per germline (reference sequence). The CDR3 runs to 14 residues. The CDR3 nucleotides are TGTGCCAGCCTCCGGACCCCCAGCACAGATACGCAGTATTTT. Protein product: CASLRTPSTDTQYF.

This clone was picked up one time. The CDR3 sequence: CASSPSPGDEQFF. The CDR3 nucleotides read TGTGCCAGCAGTCCCAGTCCCGGAGATGAGCAGTTCTTC. V usage is TRBV27 and J usage is TRBJ2-1; no reliable D call. The CDR3 has 13 amino acids. The V and J ends lost 5 bases and 8 bases respectively, with 13 bases between them. Germline V gene sequence: CDR1 MNHEY, CDR2 SMNVEV (reference sequence).

The rearrangement links TRBV5-1 to TRBJ2-6; D unclear. The CDR3 has 16 amino acids. Germline V gene lookup returns CDR1 SGHRS and CDR2 YFSETQ. Trimming stripped 4 bases from V and 0 bases from J, with 11 bases between. CDR3 protein: CASSPSGVSGANVLTF. CDR3 DNA: TGCGCCAGCAGCCCCTCCGGTGTCTCTGGGGCCAACGTCCTGACTTTC.

The rearrangement links TRBV11-2 to TRBJ2-4, with 9 bases lining up with TRBD2. CDR3 length: 17 residues. V dropped 0 bases and J dropped 6; count of bases not matched to a gene: 9. CDR1 is SGHAT, CDR2 FQNNGV, per germline. This chain's CDR3 is CASSLDLGGRDLNIQYF. The CDR3 DNA follows: TGTGCCAGCAGCTTAGATCTAGGCGGGAGGGACTTAAACATTCAGTACTTC.

V and J are TRBV10-3 and TRBJ2-3; D is possibly TRBD2 (7 bases). Germline V gene lookup returns CDR1 ENHRY and CDR2 SYGVKD. The CDR3 sequence is 13 residues long. Trimming stripped 8 bases from V and 6 bases from J, with 15 bases between. CDR3 sequence: CAIGGGPGDTQYF. In DNA form, the CDR3 reads TGTGCCATCGGGGGGGGGCCGGGCGATACGCAGTATTTT.

This clone was recorded once. The chain links TRBV28 to TRBJ2-3; no definite D call. The CDR3 runs to 16 residues. The V and J ends lost 3 bases and 0 bases respectively, with 13 bases between them. The germline CDR1 and CDR2 sequences are MDHEN and SYDVKM. The CDR3 loop is CASSFGPTPSTDTQYF. Written as DNA, the CDR3 is TGTGCCAGCAGTTTCGGGCCTACCCCTAGCACAGATACGCAGTATTTT.